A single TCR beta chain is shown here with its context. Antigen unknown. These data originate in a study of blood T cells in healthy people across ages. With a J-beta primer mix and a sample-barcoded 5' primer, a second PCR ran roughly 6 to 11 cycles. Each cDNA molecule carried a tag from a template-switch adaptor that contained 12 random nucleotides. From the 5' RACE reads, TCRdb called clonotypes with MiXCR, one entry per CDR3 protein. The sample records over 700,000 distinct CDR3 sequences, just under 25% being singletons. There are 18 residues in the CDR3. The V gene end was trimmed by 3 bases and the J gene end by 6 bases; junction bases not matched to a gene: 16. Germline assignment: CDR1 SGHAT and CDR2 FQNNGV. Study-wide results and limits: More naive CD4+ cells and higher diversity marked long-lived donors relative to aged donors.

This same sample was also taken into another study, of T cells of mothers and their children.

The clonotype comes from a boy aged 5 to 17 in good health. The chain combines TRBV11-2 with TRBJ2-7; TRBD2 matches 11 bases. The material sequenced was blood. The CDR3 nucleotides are TGTGCCAGCAGCTTCCCCCCGGGACTAGCGGTATCCCCCTTCGAGCAGTACTTC. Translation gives CASSFPPGLAVSPFEQYF.